This TCR beta chain was captured by sequencing in a study of blood T cells in healthy people across ages. Primers used in a second PCR of roughly 7 to 12 cycles were a sample-barcoded 5' primer and a J-beta primer mix. TCRdb re-called the 5' RACE reads with MiXCR, one entry per CDR3 protein. The table lists 750,000 to 950,000 distinct CDR3 sequences, about 27% of them singletons. Deletions cut 1 base from V and 8 bases from J, with 12 bases between. CDR3 size: 14 residues. Germline loops: CDR1 MNHNS, CDR2 SASEGT. Another study also made use of these data, one on T cells of mothers and their children. Turning to that study: Healthy Caucasian mothers, a few in number, and their six children were the donors. For each mother, over 9.5 million TCR beta CDR3 reads were obtained, and for each child, some 3 million. For unrelated pairs as for related ones, thymic selection shapes TCR recombination output similarly. Slightly, though not significantly, more overlap was seen in related than in unrelated mother-child pairs.

The receptor was derived from a woman aged 40 to 49 in good health. Sequencing was performed on blood. The rearrangement links TRBV6-1 to TRBJ2-1, with D possibly called TRBD1 or TRBD2 (5 bases each). The CDR3 DNA reads as TGTGCCAGCAGTGAAGTTCCGTGGGGGTATGAGCAGTTCTTC. It is translated as CASSEVPWGYEQFF.